These 4 T cell receptor beta chains were sequenced from one sample in a study of cytomegalovirus exposure and HLA in healthy donors. This PCR relied on a set of 60 Vbeta primers and 13 Jbeta primers. The method was immunoSEQ multiplex PCR; TCRdb's version includes in-frame clones alone and lacks a portion of them. The data contain around 200,000 clones, roughly 82% of them singletons. The sample was PBMCs. Source of these receptors: a woman in her 50s in good health and CMV-seropositive.

The rearrangement joins TRBV7-2 to TRBJ2-3; tentatively, D is TRBD1 (5 bases). Germline assignment: CDR1 SGHTA and CDR2 FQGNSA. The CDR3 covers 16 residues. The V end lost 0 bases, the J end lost 8 bases, and 18 bases lay between the germline ends. CDR3 sequence reads: CASSLAGVRNHGTQYF. CDR3 nucleotide sequence: TGTGCCAGCAGCTTAGCAGGGGTGCGTAATCACGGTACGCAGTATTTT.

The gene calls are TRBV7-8 and TRBJ2-2; 8 bases agree with TRBD1. Germline values: CDR1 SGHVS, CDR2 FQNEAQ. The CDR3 has 13 amino acids. V lost 5 bases, J lost 8 bases, and 4 bases stayed unmatched. This CDR3 is CASSKQGEGELFF. Written as DNA, the CDR3 is TGTGCCAGCAGCAAACAGGGGGAAGGGGAGCTGTTTTTT. The full variable domain, in which reference TRBV7-8 and TRBJ2-2 provide the parts outside the CDR3, is GAGVSQSPRYKVAKRGQDVALRCDPISGHVSLFWYQQALGQGPEFLTYFQNEAQLDKSGLPSDRFFAERPEGSVSTLKIQRTQQEDSAVYLCASSKQGEGELFFGEGSRLTVL.

The V call is TRBV7-9, the J call TRBJ2-7; TRBD1 matches 11 bases. The V gene's germline CDR1 is SEHNR and CDR2 FQNEAQ (reference sequence). This CDR3 has 14 amino acids. Trimming removed 5 bases from V and 7 bases from J; junction bases left unmatched: 7. The CDR3 sequence is CASSRGQGEGEQYF. CDR3 sequence (DNA): TGTGCCAGCAGCCGGGGACAGGGGGAAGGGGAGCAGTACTTC.

Here the CDR3 DNA reads TGTGCCAGCAGCTTAGCGGGGACAGGGGGCAATCAGCCCCAGCATTTT. Its translation is CASSLAGTGGNQPQHF. The chain links TRBV7-9 to TRBJ1-5; 10 bases match TRBD1. Unmatched junction bases numbered 1, after V lost 0 bases and J lost 2 bases. The germline CDR1 and CDR2 sequences are SEHNR and FQNEAQ (reference sequence). This CDR3 has 16 amino acids.